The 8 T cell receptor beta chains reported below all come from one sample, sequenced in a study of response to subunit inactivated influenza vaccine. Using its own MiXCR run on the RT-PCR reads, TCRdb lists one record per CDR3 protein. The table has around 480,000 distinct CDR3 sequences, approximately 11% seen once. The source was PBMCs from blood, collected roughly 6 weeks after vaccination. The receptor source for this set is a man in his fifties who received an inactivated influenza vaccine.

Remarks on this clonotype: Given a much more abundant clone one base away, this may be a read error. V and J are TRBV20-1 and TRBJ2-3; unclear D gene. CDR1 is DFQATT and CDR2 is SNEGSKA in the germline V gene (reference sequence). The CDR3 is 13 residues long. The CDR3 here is CSARVGSSDSQYF. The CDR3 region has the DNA TGCAGTGCTAGAGTAGGCAGTTCAGATTCGCAGTATTTT.

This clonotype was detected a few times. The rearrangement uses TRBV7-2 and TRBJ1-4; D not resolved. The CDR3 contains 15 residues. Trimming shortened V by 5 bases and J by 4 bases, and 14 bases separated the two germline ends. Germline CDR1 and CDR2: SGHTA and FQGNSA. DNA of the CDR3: TGTGCCAGCAGCCGAGCAGCTAGCCTTAATGAAAAACTGTTTTTT. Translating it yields CASSRAASLNEKLFF.

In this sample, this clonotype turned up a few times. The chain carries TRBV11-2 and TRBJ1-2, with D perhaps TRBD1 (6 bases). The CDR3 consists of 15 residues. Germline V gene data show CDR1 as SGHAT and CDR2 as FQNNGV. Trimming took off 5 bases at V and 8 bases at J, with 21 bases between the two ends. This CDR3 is CASSIAGQITIGYTF. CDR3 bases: TGTGCCAGCAGCATTGCGGGACAAATAACGATCGGCTACACCTTC. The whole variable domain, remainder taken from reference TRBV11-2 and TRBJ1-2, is EAGVAQSPRYKIIEKRQSVAFWCNPISGHATLYWYQQILGQGPKLLIQFQNNGVVDDSQLPKDRFSAERLKGVDSTLKIQPAKLEDSAVYLCASSIAGQITIGYTFGSGTRLTVV.

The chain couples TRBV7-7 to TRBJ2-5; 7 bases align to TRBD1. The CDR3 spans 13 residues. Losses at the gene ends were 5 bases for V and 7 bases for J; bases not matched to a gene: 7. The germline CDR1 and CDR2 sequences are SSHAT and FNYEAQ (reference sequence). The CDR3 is CASSPGRQGTQYF. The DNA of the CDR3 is TGTGCCAGCAGCCCGGGTCGACAGGGGACCCAGTACTTC. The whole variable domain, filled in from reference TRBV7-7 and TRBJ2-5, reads GAGVSQSPRYKVTKRGQDVTLRCDPISSHATLYWYQQALGQGPEFLTYFNYEAQPDKSGLPSDRFSAERPEGSISTLTIQRTEQRDSAMYRCASSPGRQGTQYFGPGTRLLVL.

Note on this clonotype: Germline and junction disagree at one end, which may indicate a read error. CDR3 protein: CASSLVQWGAGENQYF. The CDR3 DNA follows: TGTGCCAGCAGTTTAGTACAATGGGGGGCAGGGGAGAACCAGTACTTC. This rearrangement joins TRBV12-3 or TRBV12-4 to TRBJ2-5, with D possibly being TRBD1 or TRBD2 (6 bases each). The CDR3 sequence is 16 residues long.

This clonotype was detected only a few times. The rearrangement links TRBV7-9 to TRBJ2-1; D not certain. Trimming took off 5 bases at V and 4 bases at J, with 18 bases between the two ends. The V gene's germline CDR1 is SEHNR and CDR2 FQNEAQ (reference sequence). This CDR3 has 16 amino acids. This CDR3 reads CASSPRGGPRYNEQFF. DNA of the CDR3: TGTGCCAGCAGCCCTAGAGGTGGTCCCCGTTACAATGAGCAGTTCTTC.

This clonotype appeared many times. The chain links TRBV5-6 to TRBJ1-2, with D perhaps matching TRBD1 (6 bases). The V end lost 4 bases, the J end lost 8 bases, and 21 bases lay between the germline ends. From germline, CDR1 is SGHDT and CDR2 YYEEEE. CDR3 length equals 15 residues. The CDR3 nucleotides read TGTGCCAGCAGCGCGATAGGTGGGGGGCTCGGCGGCTACACCTTC. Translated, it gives CASSAIGGGLGGYTF.

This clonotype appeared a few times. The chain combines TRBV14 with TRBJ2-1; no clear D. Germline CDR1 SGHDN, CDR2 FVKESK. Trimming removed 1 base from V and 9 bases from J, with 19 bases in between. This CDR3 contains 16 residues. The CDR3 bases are TGTGCCAGCAGCCAAGCGGTGGTCCCCGTTGGTGGTGAGCAGTTCTTC. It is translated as CASSQAVVPVGGEQFF.